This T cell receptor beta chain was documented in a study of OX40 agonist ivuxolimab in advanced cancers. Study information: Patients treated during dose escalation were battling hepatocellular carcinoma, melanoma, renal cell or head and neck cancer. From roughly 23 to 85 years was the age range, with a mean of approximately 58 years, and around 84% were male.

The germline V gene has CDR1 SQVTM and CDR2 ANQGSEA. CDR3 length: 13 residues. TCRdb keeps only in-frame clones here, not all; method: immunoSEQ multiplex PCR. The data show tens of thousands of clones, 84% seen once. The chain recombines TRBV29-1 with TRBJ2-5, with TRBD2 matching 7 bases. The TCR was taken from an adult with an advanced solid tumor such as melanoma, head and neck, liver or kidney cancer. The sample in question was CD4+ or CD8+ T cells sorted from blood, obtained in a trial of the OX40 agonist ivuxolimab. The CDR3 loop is CSSSGGGEETQYF. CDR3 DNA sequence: TGCAGTTCCTCGGGGGGAGGAGAGGAGACCCAGTACTTC.